This entry lists 27 T cell receptor beta chains sequenced from one sample in a study of blood T cell repertoires in COVID-19. Profiling relied on immunoSEQ multiplex PCR, and the TCRdb table lists in-frame clones only, not all of them. The sample lists under 300,000 clones, around 90% occurring once. Sequenced: peripheral blood. These receptors were collected from a woman in her forties who had recovered from COVID-19.

This chain links TRBV3-1 (or the pseudogene TRBV3-2) with TRBJ1-4; TRBD1 aligns across 10 bases. The ends lost 4 bases at V and 8 bases at J; junction bases unmatched: 4. Germline CDR1 is LGHDT and CDR2 is YNNKEL (reference sequence). The length of the CDR3 is 14 residues. DNA for the CDR3: TGTGCCAGCAGCCGACGACAGGGGGCGGAAAAACTGTTTTTT. It yields the protein CASSRRQGAEKLFF.

The chain couples TRBV6-5 to TRBJ2-7, with 10 bases matching TRBD2. The germline gives CDR1 MNHEY, CDR2 SVGAGI. V lost 6 bases to trimming and J lost 2 bases; unmatched junction nucleotides: 7. The CDR3 loop spans 15 amino acids. Here the CDR3 reads CASRQTSGATYEQYF. For the CDR3, the DNA is TGTGCCAGCAGGCAAACTAGCGGGGCTACCTACGAGCAGTACTTC.

This chain connects TRBV30 to TRBJ2-5; perhaps TRBD2 as D (5 bases). Germline V gives CDR1 GTSNPN, CDR2 SVGIG (reference sequence). With 0 bases removed from V and 3 bases from J, the gap between germline ends came to 20 bases. The CDR3 has 17 residues. The CDR3 DNA is TGTGCCTGGAGTGTTTCTCCCAAGCAACTAGGCAAAGAGACCCAGTACTTC. Amino acid sequence: CAWSVSPKQLGKETQYF.

The V gene is TRBV2, the J gene TRBJ2-2, with TRBD1 identical over 8 bases. The germline gives CDR1 SNHLY, CDR2 FYNNEI. The V and J ends lost 5 bases and 1 base, in that order; junction bases with no gene match: 3. The CDR3 sequence is 15 residues long. The CDR3 coding sequence is TGTGCCAGCAGTTTCGACAGGGGGAACACCGGGGAGCTGTTTTTT. It is translated as CASSFDRGNTGELFF.

In its sample, this clone was seen once. This chain joins TRBV15 and TRBJ2-5; TRBD2 matches 9 bases. Germline lookup yields CDR1 LNHNV and CDR2 YYDKDF (reference sequence). V gave up 0 bases and J gave up 3 bases; unmatched junction bases: 5. There are 16 residues in the CDR3. The CDR3 DNA sequence: TGTGCCACCAGCAGAGATGGGGGCGGGAGGGAAGAGACCCAGTACTTC. Protein product: CATSRDGGGREETQYF.

The J gene is TRBJ2-7, the V gene TRBV29-1; the match to TRBD2 covers 9 bases. This CDR3 comprises 14 residues. V was pared by 1 base and J by 9 bases, with 10 bases of the junction left unmatched. Germline CDR1 SQVTM, CDR2 ANQGSEA. In nucleotides, the CDR3 is TGCAGCGTTGAAGTGCGGGAGGGGATTTTTGTGCAGTACTTC. As protein: CSVEVREGIFVQYF.

This clone was recorded only once. The genes are TRBV11-2 and TRBJ2-7; D is unclear. The CDR3 runs 14 residues. CDR1 SGHAT and CDR2 FQNNGV come from the germline V gene. Trimming removed 2 bases at V and 1 base at J, with 9 bases between. CDR3 loop: CASSLPALSYEQYF. The CDR3 nucleotides read TGTGCCAGCAGCTTACCCGCCCTATCCTACGAGCAGTACTTC. The whole variable domain, remainder taken from reference TRBV11-2 and TRBJ2-7, is EAGVAQSPRYKIIEKRQSVAFWCNPISGHATLYWYQQILGQGPKLLIQFQNNGVVDDSQLPKDRFSAERLKGVDSTLKIQPAKLEDSAVYLCASSLPALSYEQYFGPGTRLTVT.

In this sample, this clone turned up once. V gene TRBV18 combines with J gene TRBJ1-6, with unresolved D. The CDR3 contains 15 residues. Germline-derived CDR1 and CDR2 are KGHSH and LQKENI. V shed 3 bases and J shed 5 bases, with 11 bases lying between them. The CDR3 here is CASSPLAANNSPLHF. CDR3 DNA: TGTGCCAGCTCACCCCTTGCAGCGAATAATTCACCCCTCCACTTT.

The chain uses TRBV5-8 and TRBJ1-1, with a tentative D call TRBD1 (5 bases). Trimming pared 0 bases from V and 3 bases from J, leaving 9 bases between. Germline CDR1 reads SGHTS; CDR2 reads YDEGEE. The CDR3 is made up of 14 amino acids. CDR3 region: CASSLVSRDTEAFF. Written as DNA, the CDR3 is TGTGCCAGCAGCTTGGTGAGCAGGGACACTGAAGCTTTCTTT.

This clone was observed a few times. The CDR3 protein is CASSLVRRTAYNSPLHF. In nucleotides, the CDR3 is TGTGCCAGCAGCTTAGTACGTCGGACAGCCTATAATTCACCCCTCCACTTT. J is TRBJ1-6 and V is TRBV7-9, with D maybe TRBD1 (6 bases). The CDR3 is 17 amino acids. V was pared by 1 base and J by 2 bases, with 12 bases between. Germline values: CDR1 SEHNR, CDR2 FQNEAQ (reference sequence).

The V gene is TRBV9, the J gene TRBJ2-3, with 11 positions matching TRBD2. The CDR3 contains 15 residues. Germline loops: CDR1 SGDLS, CDR2 YYNGEE. Unmatched junction bases numbered 2, after V lost 2 bases and J lost 3 bases. This CDR3 reads CASSVSGRGTDTQYF. CDR3 in DNA: TGTGCCAGCAGCGTTAGCGGGAGGGGGACAGATACGCAGTATTTT.

This sequence joins TRBV19 and TRBJ2-7, with TRBD2 matching 7 bases. Germline CDR1 is LNHDA and CDR2 is SQIVND (reference sequence). V shed 5 bases and J 4 bases; nucleotides not matched to a gene: 8. The CDR3 extends over 14 amino acids. CDR3 sequence: CASSLAGRGYEQYF. DNA for the CDR3: TGTGCCAGTAGTCTAGCAGGGAGGGGATACGAGCAGTACTTC.

The rearrangement links TRBV11-3 to TRBJ2-5, with a tentative D call TRBD1 (5 bases). The CDR3 has 13 amino acids. Germline lookup yields CDR1 SGHNT and CDR2 YENEEA. V lost 5 bases and J lost 2, with 9 bases in between. The CDR3 protein is CASSPQGQETQYF. CDR3 coding DNA: TGTGCCAGCAGCCCTCAGGGACAAGAGACCCAGTACTTC.

CDR3 coding DNA: TGTGCCAGCAGCTTCCGCGGGGAAAGCTACAATGAGCAGTTCTTC. This translates into CASSFRGESYNEQFF. V usage is TRBV5-5 and J usage is TRBJ2-1, with D perhaps TRBD2 (6 bases). The CDR3 length is 15 residues. Looked up from germline, CDR1 is SGHKS and CDR2 is YYEKEE (reference sequence). Trimming cost V 2 bases and J 3 bases, with 12 bases left between them.

The chain couples TRBV27 to TRBJ1-2; TRBD1 aligns across 8 bases. The trim removed 6 bases at V and 8 bases at J, leaving 17 bases unmatched. The CDR3 runs to 16 residues. Germline values: CDR1 MNHEY, CDR2 SMNVEV (reference sequence). The CDR3 bases are TGTGCCAGCAGCCCCGTGACAGGGGACCTATCTCAGGGCTACACCTTC. This translates into CASSPVTGDLSQGYTF.

The chain uses TRBV18 and TRBJ2-3; D may be TRBD2 (6 bases). Germline CDR1 KGHSH, CDR2 LQKENI. This CDR3 region has 17 residues. Deletions cut 0 bases from V and 2 bases from J, with 15 bases between. Here the CDR3 DNA reads TGTGCCAGCTCACCACCGGGGACCGGCGGGAACACAGATACGCAGTATTTT. Amino acid sequence: CASSPPGTGGNTDTQYF.

The rearrangement joins TRBV5-6 to TRBJ2-7; TRBD1 might be the D (6 bases). V was shortened by 0 bases and J by 3 bases, with 16 bases between the two germline ends. Per the germline V gene, CDR1 is SGHDT and CDR2 is YYEEEE. CDR3 length equals 16 residues. Written as DNA, the CDR3 is TGTGCCAGCAGCTTGGGAGGACAGTTTAGCCACTACGAGCAGTACTTC. As protein: CASSLGGQFSHYEQYF.

The V gene is TRBV7-3, the J gene TRBJ2-1; no clear D. Trimming cost V 5 bases and J 8 bases, with 16 bases left between them. The CDR3 has 14 amino acids. From germline, CDR1 is SGHTA and CDR2 FQGTGA. The CDR3 nucleotides are TGTGCCAGCAGCCCATACTACTCTGGCGATGAGCAGTTCTTC. It is translated as CASSPYYSGDEQFF.

V is TRBV21-1 and J is TRBJ1-5. TRBV21-1 is listed as a pseudogene. The CDR3 consists of 16 residues. CDR3 region: CASSKKRGDYHQPQHF. CDR3 nucleotides: TGTGCCAGCAGCAAAAAAAGGGGGGACTATCATCAGCCCCAGCATTTT.

The V gene is TRBV13, the J gene TRBJ2-7; a weak D match, TRBD2 (6 bases). Trimming took 0 bases from V and 1 from J, leaving 10 bases between them. Germline V gene lookup returns CDR1 PRHDT and CDR2 FYEKMQ (reference sequence). CDR3 length equals 15 residues. The chain's CDR3 is CASSLGGSGSYEQYF. In DNA, the CDR3 is TGTGCCAGCAGCTTAGGCGGGAGTGGGTCCTACGAGCAGTACTTC.

This sequence joins TRBV28 and TRBJ2-2, with D unresolved. Germline CDR1 MDHEN, CDR2 SYDVKM. The CDR3 covers 16 residues. V was shortened by 5 bases and J by 4 bases, with 17 bases between the two germline ends. CDR3 region: CASSVPAVSGTGELFF. In DNA, the CDR3 is TGTGCCAGCAGTGTCCCCGCGGTATCCGGCACCGGGGAGCTGTTTTTT.

V is TRBV9 and J is TRBJ1-2; D is uncertain. The CDR3 totals 16 residues. Germline CDR1 SGDLS, CDR2 YYNGEE. The V end lost 0 bases, the J end lost 6 bases, and 18 bases lay between the germline ends. The CDR3 DNA follows: TGTGCCAGCAGCGTAGAACCTCTTTCACCCCCGGATGGCTACACCTTC. It translates to CASSVEPLSPPDGYTF.

This chain connects TRBV6-5 to TRBJ2-7, with D maybe TRBD1 (5 bases). CDR3 size: 13 residues. The germline CDR1 and CDR2 sequences are MNHEY and SVGAGI. Trimming left V 6 bases short and J 5 bases short, with 14 bases between. The CDR3 sequence is CASRSQGFDEQYF. CDR3 DNA: TGTGCCAGCAGGTCCCAGGGTTTCGACGAGCAGTACTTC.

V and J are TRBV5-8 and TRBJ1-5; the D is unclear. The CDR3 extends over 14 amino acids. Trimming took 4 bases from V and 4 from J, leaving 12 bases between them. CDR1 SGHTS and CDR2 YDEGEE come from the germline V gene. The CDR3 is CASSPWAGNQPQHF. Written as DNA, the CDR3 is TGTGCCAGCAGCCCCTGGGCGGGGAATCAGCCCCAGCATTTT.

This chain uses TRBV9 with TRBJ2-1, with 11 bases identical to TRBD2. Unmatched junction bases numbered 13, after V lost 3 bases and J lost 5 bases. The CDR3 has 18 amino acids. Per the germline V gene, CDR1 is SGDLS and CDR2 is YYNGEE. Here the CDR3 reads CASSAGPETSGINNEQFF. The CDR3 nucleotides are TGTGCCAGCAGCGCCGGCCCGGAGACTAGCGGGATTAACAATGAGCAGTTCTTC.

The chain is built from TRBV11-3 and TRBJ2-3; 10 bases are shared with TRBD2. CDR3 length equals 16 residues. Looked up from germline, CDR1 is SGHNT and CDR2 is YENEEA. V gave up 3 bases and J gave up 4 bases; unmatched junction bases: 7. CDR3 loop: CASSFIAGGIADTQYF. In DNA form, the CDR3 reads TGTGCCAGCAGCTTTATAGCGGGAGGAATTGCAGATACGCAGTATTTT.

CDR3 loop: CASSFAGGFSGANVLTF. CDR3 DNA: TGTGCCAGCAGCTTCGCGGGGGGCTTCTCTGGGGCCAACGTCCTGACTTTC. The chain is built from TRBV5-4 and TRBJ2-6; 8 nucleotides line up with TRBD2. Germline lookup yields CDR1 SGHNT and CDR2 YYREEE (reference sequence). This CDR3 has 17 amino acids. V gave up 2 bases and J gave up 0 bases; unmatched junction bases: 4.